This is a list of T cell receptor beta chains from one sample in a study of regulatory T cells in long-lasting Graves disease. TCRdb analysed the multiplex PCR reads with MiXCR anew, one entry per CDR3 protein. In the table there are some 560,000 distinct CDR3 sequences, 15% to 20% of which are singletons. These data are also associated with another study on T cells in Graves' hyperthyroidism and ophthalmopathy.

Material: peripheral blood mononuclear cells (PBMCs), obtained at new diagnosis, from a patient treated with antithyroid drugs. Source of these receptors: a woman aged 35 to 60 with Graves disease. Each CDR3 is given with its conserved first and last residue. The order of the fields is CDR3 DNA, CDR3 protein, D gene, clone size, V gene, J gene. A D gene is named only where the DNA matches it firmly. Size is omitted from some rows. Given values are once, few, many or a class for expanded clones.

TGTGCCAGCAGCCCATCGGGACAGCTCTACGAGCAGTACTTC,CASSPSGQLYEQYF,TRBD1,-,TRBV7-9,TRBJ2-7
TGTGCCAGCAGCTCACTAGCGGGGTCTCTCTACAATGAGCAGTTCTTC,CASSSLAGSLYNEQFF,TRBD2,many,TRBV7-2,TRBJ2-1
TGTGCTAGTGGTTCCGCGATCAACTATGGCTACACCTTC,CASGSAINYGYTF,-,many,TRBV12-5,TRBJ1-2
TGTGCCAGCAGTCCAGGGTTTTGGGCTTTCTTT,CASSPGFWAFF,-,many,TRBV2,TRBJ1-1
TGTGCAAGTCTTCGGACAGGGAGGGAGACCCAGTACTTC,CASLRTGRETQYF,TRBD1,many,TRBV6-2/TRBV6-3,TRBJ2-5
TGTGCCACCAGTGATGCTAGGGGAGGCGATGAGCAGTTCTTC,CATSDARGGDEQFF,-,few,TRBV24-1,TRBJ2-1
TGTGCCAGCAGCCAGCCGGGGCTGGGACCTTACGAGCAGTACTTC,CASSQPGLGPYEQYF,-,many,TRBV3-1,TRBJ2-7
TGTGCCAGCAGGGACTCGTACAATGAGCAGTTCTTC,CASRDSYNEQFF,-,many,TRBV3-1,TRBJ2-1
TGTGCCAGCAGCCAAGATTCCCGGGTTTGGACTGAAGCTTTCTTT,CASSQDSRVWTEAFF,-,-,TRBV3-1,TRBJ1-1
TGTGCCACCAGCGGCTGGGACGGCACTGAAGCTTTCTTT,CATSGWDGTEAFF,-,few,TRBV15,TRBJ1-1
TGTGCCAGCAGCCAAGTCGTTCAGGGAGATACGCAGTATTTT,CASSQVVQGDTQYF,-,many,TRBV3-1,TRBJ2-3
TGTGCCAGCAGGCAAAGCTCCTATAATTCACCCCTCCACTTT,CASRQSSYNSPLHF,-,-,TRBV6-1,TRBJ1-6
TGTGCCAGCAGCCACAAGACGGGGCCATGGGACTATGGCTACACCTTC,CASSHKTGPWDYGYTF,-,few,TRBV7-9,TRBJ1-2
TGTGCCAGCAGCCAAGTCAACAGGGTGTCTGAGCAGTTCTTC,CASSQVNRVSEQFF,-,-,TRBV3-1,TRBJ2-1
TGTGCCAGCAGCTACGGCCCAGATACGCAGTATTTT,CASSYGPDTQYF,-,few,TRBV5-4,TRBJ2-3
TGCAGTGCTAGAGACCGGGGACGGGGAGAGACCCAGTACTTC,CSARDRGRGETQYF,-,few,TRBV20-1,TRBJ2-5
TGTGCCAGCAGTTTAACTGGGACAATTTATAATTCACCCCTCCACTTT,CASSLTGTIYNSPLHF,-,many,TRBV12-3/TRBV12-4,TRBJ1-6
TGTGCCAGTAGCCGACTAGCGTTGCATGAGCAGTTCTTC,CASSRLALHEQFF,TRBD2,-,TRBV19,TRBJ2-1
TGTGCCAGCAGCTTAGTTGGTAGCGGGGTGGCAGATACGCAGTATTTT,CASSLVGSGVADTQYF,TRBD2,many,TRBV7-2,TRBJ2-3
TGTGCCAGCAGCCAAGGAGCGGGGGGATGGGAGCAGTTCTTC,CASSQGAGGWEQFF,TRBD2,-,TRBV12-3/TRBV12-4,TRBJ2-1
TGTGCCAGCAGCCCCTGGCGCGGGGGGGCAAGCGAGCAGTACTTC,CASSPWRGGASEQYF,TRBD2,many,TRBV7-2,TRBJ2-7
TGTGCCAGCAGTTTGTTCGGGACACCGAGCTCCTACAATGAGCAGTTCTTC,CASSLFGTPSSYNEQFF,-,many,TRBV28,TRBJ2-1
TGCGCCAGCAGCTTAGTTCCCGAGGGCACTGAAGCTTTCTTT,CASSLVPEGTEAFF,-,many,TRBV5-1,TRBJ1-1
TGTGCCAGTGGATACAGGGTACGGGCTAATGAAAAACTGTTTTTT,CASGYRVRANEKLFF,-,-,TRBV2,TRBJ1-4
TGTGCCAGCAGCCATTATAGCGGGGGGGCCATTCAAGAGACCCAGTACTTC,CASSHYSGGAIQETQYF,TRBD2,few,TRBV14,TRBJ2-5
TGTGCCAGCGGGTCTAGCGGCACAGATACGCAGTATTTT,CASGSSGTDTQYF,-,-,TRBV3-1,TRBJ2-3
TGTGCCAGCAGCCAGGGGGCGGCGAACACCGGGGAGCTGTTTTTT,CASSQGAANTGELFF,TRBD1,-,TRBV27,TRBJ2-2
TGTGCCAGCAGGCCCATAGCGGGGTATACCTACGAGCAGTACTTC,CASRPIAGYTYEQYF,TRBD2,-,TRBV2,TRBJ2-7
TGTGCCAGCAGCCAAGATAGGACCTACTACAATGAGCAGTTCTTC,CASSQDRTYYNEQFF,-,-,TRBV3-1,TRBJ2-1
TGTGCCAGCAGCCCTAGGACTAGCGGGAGACTCACAGATACGCAGTATTTT,CASSPRTSGRLTDTQYF,TRBD2,many,TRBV9,TRBJ2-3
TGTGCCAGCACCACCGGGACAGGGTCCTACAATGAGCAGTTCTTC,CASTTGTGSYNEQFF,TRBD1,many,TRBV19,TRBJ2-1
TGTGCCAGCAGTGAGGCCCTTTCCGGCTATGGCTACACCTTC,CASSEALSGYGYTF,-,-,TRBV6-2/TRBV6-3,TRBJ1-2
TGTGCCAGCAGCTTGACCGACCGGCCAAGAGAGCAGCATTTT,CASSLTDRPREQHF,-,many,TRBV13,TRBJ1-5
TGTGCCGGACAGGGAGTTGGGGACTACGAGCAGTACTTC,CAGQGVGDYEQYF,TRBD1,many,TRBV2,TRBJ2-7
TGTGCCAGCAGCCCCCGGGACATCCGACCGGCCACTGAAGCTTTCTTT,CASSPRDIRPATEAFF,-,many,TRBV4-2,TRBJ1-1
TGTGCCAGCAGCCCCCGGGGCGTCGGGGCAACTAATGAAAAACTGTTTTTT,CASSPRGVGATNEKLFF,-,-,TRBV7-9,TRBJ1-4
TGTGCCAGCAGCCTGGACAGGGAAGTTTTGAGCACTGAAGCTTTCTTT,CASSLDREVLSTEAFF,TRBD1,-,TRBV7-9,TRBJ1-1
TGTGCCAGCAGCTCAAGCGGAGCGGGGGGCACAGAGACCCAGTACTTC,CASSSSGAGGTETQYF,TRBD2,many,TRBV7-2,TRBJ2-5
TGTGCCAGCAGGTCCGGGACAGCGAGCGAAAAACTGTTTTTT,CASRSGTASEKLFF,TRBD1,few,TRBV2,TRBJ1-4
TGTGCCAGCAGCGTGGCGACCGGGACAGTATACGAGCAGTACTTC,CASSVATGTVYEQYF,TRBD1,-,TRBV6-1,TRBJ2-7
TGTGCCAGCAGCCAAAAACTAGCGGGGGCGACCACCGGGGAGCTGTTTTTT,CASSQKLAGATTGELFF,TRBD2,-,TRBV3-1,TRBJ2-2
TGTGCCAGCGAAGGGCAGGTTAATGAAAAACTGTTTTTT,CASEGQVNEKLFF,-,many,TRBV6-1,TRBJ1-4
TGTGCCGTTCCGACCGGGGGGCCCCCCTACAATGAGCAGTTCTTC,CAVPTGGPPYNEQFF,-,few,TRBV7-9,TRBJ2-1
TGTGCCAGCAGGGGGGACAGGGAGAACGAAGATTCGGGCTACACCTTC,CASRGDRENEDSGYTF,TRBD1,-,TRBV2,TRBJ1-2
TGTGCCAGCAGCTTCGAAGTGGAAGCTGAAGCTTTCTTT,CASSFEVEAEAFF,-,-,TRBV13,TRBJ1-1
TGTGCCGCTCAATCTGGGACAGGGGGCCACGAGCAGTACTTC,CAAQSGTGGHEQYF,TRBD1,few,TRBV19,TRBJ2-7
TGTGCCAGTAGCCACTCCGGGAGGCAGTTGAACACTGAAGCTTTCTTT,CASSHSGRQLNTEAFF,-,-,TRBV19,TRBJ1-1
TGTGCCAGCAGCGCCGTTGAAGGGTCACAGCCCCAGCATTTT,CASSAVEGSQPQHF,-,-,TRBV11-2,TRBJ1-5
TGCAGTGCACAGGACGGCCTCTTGGAGCAGTTCTTC,CSAQDGLLEQFF,-,-,TRBV20-1,TRBJ2-1
TGTGCCAGCAGTGAAGCGCCAGCGGGGGGGACCACAGATACGCAGTATTTT,CASSEAPAGGTTDTQYF,TRBD2,-,TRBV6-1,TRBJ2-3
TGTGCCAGCATGACAGGGGGCATCCACGAGCAGTACTTC,CASMTGGIHEQYF,TRBD1,many,TRBV12-3/TRBV12-4,TRBJ2-7
TGCGCCAGCAGCTCCCGGACAGGACCAAGCACCGGGGAGCTGTTTTTT,CASSSRTGPSTGELFF,TRBD1,few,TRBV4-1,TRBJ2-2
TGTGCCAGCAGCCAGGCATACTCTGGAAACACCATATATTTT,CASSQAYSGNTIYF,-,many,TRBV3-1,TRBJ1-3
TGTGCCACCAGCAGAGATGGGGTCTGGGCTTTCTTT,CATSRDGVWAFF,-,-,TRBV15,TRBJ1-1
TGCGCCAGCAGCCGGACCGGGACAGGGACAGAGACCCAGTACTTC,CASSRTGTGTETQYF,TRBD1,many,TRBV5-1,TRBJ2-5
TGCGCCAGCAGCTCCCACACAAACACTGAAGCTTTCTTT,CASSSHTNTEAFF,-,many,TRBV7-9,TRBJ1-1